The clone carrying this T cell receptor (beta chain) was seen once. In the study's own analysis: By means of reference gene primer amplification, nucleated cell counts were estimated. Sequencing used immunoSEQ multiplex PCR; TCRdb keeps in-frame clones, though not all of them. The DNA was the basis for D and trimming; V, J and clone size are from that table. The repertoire holds some 150,000 clones, with 87% as singletons. The entry originates in a study of blood T cell repertoires in COVID-19. Study summary: Collection of acute and convalescent COVID-19 samples took place in the United States, Italy and Spain. T cells, B-cell-depleted T cells, or PBMCs provided the cDNA or gDNA that served as material.

Germline V gives CDR1 DFQATT, CDR2 SNEGSKA (reference sequence). The V gene end was trimmed by 3 bases and the J gene end by 0 bases; junction bases not matched to a gene: 8. The CDR3 consists of 16 residues. J is TRBJ2-1 and V is TRBV20-1; 7 bases align to TRBD2. Sequenced material: peripheral blood. The TCR was taken from a woman aged 45 to 65 with acute or convalescent COVID-19. Here the CDR3 DNA reads TGCAGTGCTAGTGGAACCTCTAGCGGCTCCTACAATGAGCAGTTCTTC. As protein: CSASGTSSGSYNEQFF.